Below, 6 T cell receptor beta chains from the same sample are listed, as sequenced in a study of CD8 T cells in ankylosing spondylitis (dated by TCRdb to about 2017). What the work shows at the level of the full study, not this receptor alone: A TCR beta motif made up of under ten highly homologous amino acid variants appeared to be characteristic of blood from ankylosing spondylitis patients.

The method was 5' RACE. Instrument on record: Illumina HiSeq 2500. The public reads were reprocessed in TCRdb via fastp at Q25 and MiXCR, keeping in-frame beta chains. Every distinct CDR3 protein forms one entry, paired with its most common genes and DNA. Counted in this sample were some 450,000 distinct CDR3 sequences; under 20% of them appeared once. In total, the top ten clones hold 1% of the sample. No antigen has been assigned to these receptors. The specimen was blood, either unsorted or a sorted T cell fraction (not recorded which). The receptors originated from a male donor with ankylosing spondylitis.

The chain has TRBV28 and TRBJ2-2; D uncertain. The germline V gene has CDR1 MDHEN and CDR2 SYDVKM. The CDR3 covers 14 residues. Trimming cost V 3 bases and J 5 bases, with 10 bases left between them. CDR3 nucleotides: TGTGCCAGCAGTTTCATCAGAACTACCGGGGAGCTGTTTTTT. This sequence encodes CASSFIRTTGELFF.

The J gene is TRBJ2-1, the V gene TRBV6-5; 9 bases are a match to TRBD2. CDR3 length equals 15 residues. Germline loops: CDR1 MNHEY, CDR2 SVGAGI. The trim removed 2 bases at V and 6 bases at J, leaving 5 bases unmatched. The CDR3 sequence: CASSYTQLAGNEQFF. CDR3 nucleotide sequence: TGTGCCAGCAGTTACACCCAACTAGCGGGCAATGAGCAGTTCTTC.

CDR3 region: CASSSPGQGPDTQYF. In DNA, the CDR3 is TGTGCCAGCAGTTCCCCGGGACAGGGGCCAGATACGCAGTATTTT. The gene calls are TRBV6-5 and TRBJ2-3, with TRBD1 matching over 10 bases. CDR1 is MNHEY, CDR2 SVGAGI, per germline. V gave up 4 bases and J gave up 4 bases; unmatched junction bases: 5. The CDR3 totals 15 residues.

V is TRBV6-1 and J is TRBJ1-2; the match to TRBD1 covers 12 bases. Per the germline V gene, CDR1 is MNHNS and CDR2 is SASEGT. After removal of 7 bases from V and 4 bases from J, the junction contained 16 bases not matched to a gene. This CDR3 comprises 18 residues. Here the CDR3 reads CASNIRARGQGAVYGYTF. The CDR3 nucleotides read TGTGCCAGCAACATACGGGCCCGGGGACAGGGGGCAGTCTATGGCTACACCTTC.

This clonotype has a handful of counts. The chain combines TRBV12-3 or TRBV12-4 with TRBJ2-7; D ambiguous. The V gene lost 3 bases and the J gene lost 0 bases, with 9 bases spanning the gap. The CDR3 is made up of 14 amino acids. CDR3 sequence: CASSFRVSSYEQYF. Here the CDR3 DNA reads TGTGCCAGCAGTTTCCGGGTTAGCTCCTACGAGCAGTACTTC.

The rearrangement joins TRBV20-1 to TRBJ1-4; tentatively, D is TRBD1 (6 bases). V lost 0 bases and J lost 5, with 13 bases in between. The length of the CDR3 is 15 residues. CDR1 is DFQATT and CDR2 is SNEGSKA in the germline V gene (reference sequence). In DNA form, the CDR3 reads TGCAGTGCTAGAGATAGGGGGATAGGGAATGAAAAACTGTTTTTT. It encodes CSARDRGIGNEKLFF.